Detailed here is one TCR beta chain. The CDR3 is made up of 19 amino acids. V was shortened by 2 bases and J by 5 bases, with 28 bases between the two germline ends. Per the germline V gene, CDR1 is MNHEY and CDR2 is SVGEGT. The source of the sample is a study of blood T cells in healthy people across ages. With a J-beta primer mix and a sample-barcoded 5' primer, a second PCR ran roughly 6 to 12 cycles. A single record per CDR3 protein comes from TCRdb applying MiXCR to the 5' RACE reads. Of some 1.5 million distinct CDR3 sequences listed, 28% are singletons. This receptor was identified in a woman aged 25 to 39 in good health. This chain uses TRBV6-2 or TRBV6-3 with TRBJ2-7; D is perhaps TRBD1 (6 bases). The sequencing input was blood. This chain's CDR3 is CASSYGLTRTGLPVHEQYF. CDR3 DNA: TGTGCCAGCAGTTACGGTCTTACTCGAACAGGGTTACCGGTCCACGAGCAGTACTTC.